This TCR beta chain stems from a study of post-analysis software for immune sequencing data. The study, taken as a whole, reports: When patients were compared with controls, a handful of TRBV segments were more frequent, TRBV5-6, TRBV5-1 and TRBV20-1 among them. Samples sharing a preparation batch grouped tightly together when assessed by F measure. Compared against controls, patients with multiple sclerosis displayed significantly lower normalized Chao1 diversity.

Carried by the TCR beta cDNA libraries were unique molecular identifiers. Between roughly 1 and 10 million T cells gave rise to hundreds of thousands of cDNA molecules. TCRdb analysed the PCR reads with MiXCR anew, one entry per CDR3 protein. Here the sample spans 450,000 to 700,000 distinct CDR3 sequences, 44% being singletons. V lost 0 bases, J lost 6 bases, and 14 bases lay in between. The CDR3 runs to 15 residues. Germline values: CDR1 SGDLS, CDR2 YYNGEE. Turning to this clonotype: Antigen specificity is unknown.

The sequence was collected from a girl under 18 with multiple sclerosis. The specimen was blood. The chain employs TRBV9 and TRBJ2-3; the D gene is possibly TRBD1 (5 bases). In DNA form, the CDR3 reads TGTGCCAGCAGCGTAGCTCCGACAGAGTCTGATACGCAGTATTTT. This sequence encodes CASSVAPTESDTQYF.